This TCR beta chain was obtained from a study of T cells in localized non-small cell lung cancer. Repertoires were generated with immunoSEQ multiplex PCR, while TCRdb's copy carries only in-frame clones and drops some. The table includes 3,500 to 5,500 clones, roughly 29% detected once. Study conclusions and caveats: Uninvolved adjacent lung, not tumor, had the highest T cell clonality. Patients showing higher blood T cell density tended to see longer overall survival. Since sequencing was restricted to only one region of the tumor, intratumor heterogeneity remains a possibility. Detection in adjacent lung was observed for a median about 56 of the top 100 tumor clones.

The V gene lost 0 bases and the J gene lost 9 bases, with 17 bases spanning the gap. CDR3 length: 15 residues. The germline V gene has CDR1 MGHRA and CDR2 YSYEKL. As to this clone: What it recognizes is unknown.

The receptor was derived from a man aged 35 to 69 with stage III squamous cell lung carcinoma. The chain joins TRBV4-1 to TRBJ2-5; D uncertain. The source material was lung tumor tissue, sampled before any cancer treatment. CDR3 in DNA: TGCGCCAGCAGCCAAGACTCAGGCCTACTTGGGGCCCAGTACTTC. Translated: CASSQDSGLLGAQYF.